These 22 T cell receptor beta chains were all obtained from the same sample, sequenced in a study of kidney transplant recipient with SARS-CoV-2 infection. From the reads, TCRdb called clonotypes with MiXCR, one entry per CDR3 protein. The table lists 200,000 to 300,000 distinct CDR3 sequences, 29% of them singletons. The source material was a blood sample, sampled at baseline and on day 111 from a kidney transplant recipient. Receptors originate from a male patient in his thirties who had COVID-19 and was a kidney transplant recipient. Some of these T cells may belong to the graft donor.

To note about this clonotype: This may arise from a read error, as a much more abundant clone is one base away. The chain carries TRBV30 and TRBJ1-2; TRBD1 is a possible D gene (5 bases). V gave up 5 bases and J gave up 4 bases, with 11 bases separating them. This CDR3 spans 12 amino acids. Germline V CDR1 and CDR2: GTSNPN, SVGIG (reference sequence). CDR3 residues: CAWGTGSYGYTF. The CDR3 DNA reads TGTGCCTGGGGGACCGGGAGCTATGGCTACACCTTC.

This clonotype was observed a few times. The chain links TRBV6-5 to TRBJ2-1; 12 bases are shared with TRBD2. The CDR3 is made up of 16 amino acids. Germline-derived CDR1 and CDR2 are MNHEY and SVGAGI. J was trimmed by 3 bases and V by 5 bases; bases with no gene match: 5. CDR3 coding DNA: TGTGCCAGCAGTCCTAGCGGGAGGGCCGACTACAATGAGCAGTTCTTC. Its translation is CASSPSGRADYNEQFF.

This chain connects TRBV20-1 to TRBJ1-1; the match to TRBD1 covers 9 bases. The CDR3 contains 17 residues. With V trimmed by 6 bases and J by 0 bases, 14 bases remained unmatched. Germline V lookup: CDR1 DFQATT, CDR2 SNEGSKA (reference sequence). CDR3 nucleotide sequence: TGCAGTGCATATGGACAGGGGACCATAACTCTGAACACTGAAGCTTTCTTT. Translation: CSAYGQGTITLNTEAFF.

This clonotype was observed many times. The chain combines TRBV19 with TRBJ1-2; D unresolved. Germline CDR1 LNHDA, CDR2 SQIVND (reference sequence). The CDR3 sequence is 12 residues long. CDR3 sequence: CATTEYNYGYTF. The CDR3 DNA reads as TGTGCAACTACAGAGTATAACTATGGCTACACCTTC.

With respect to this clonotype: A single base separates this from a much larger clone, so it may be a read error. J is TRBJ1-2 and V is TRBV7-6; D is unresolved. The CDR3 is 17 residues long. V lost 4 bases and J 4 bases, leaving 22 bases between the germline ends. CDR1 is SGHVS, CDR2 FNYEAQ, per germline. CDR3 sequence reads: CASSYSCESRKTYGYTF. In DNA form, the CDR3 reads TGTGCCAGCAGCTATTCCTGTGAATCTCGAAAGACCTATGGCTACACCTTC.

The chain has TRBV3-1 and TRBJ2-2; perhaps TRBD1 as D (5 bases). CDR3 length equals 18 residues. Germline CDR1 is LGHDT and CDR2 is YNNKEL (reference sequence). Trimming removed 5 bases at V and 5 bases at J, with 24 bases between. CDR3 sequence: CASSYRPPISGLTGELFF. CDR3 DNA sequence: TGTGCCAGCAGCTACAGGCCTCCCATTTCAGGCTTGACCGGGGAGCTGTTTTTT.

This clonotype was seen ten or more times. This chain links TRBV7-9 with TRBJ1-1; unclear D gene. The CDR3 extends over 13 amino acids. Deletions cut 1 base from V and 6 bases from J, with 9 bases between. Per germline, CDR1 SEHNR and CDR2 FQNEAQ (reference sequence). CDR3: CASSLGGWAEAFF. CDR3 nucleotides: TGTGCCAGCAGCTTAGGAGGGTGGGCTGAAGCTTTCTTT.

This clonotype appeared many times. The rearrangement links TRBV7-2 to TRBJ2-1; possibly TRBD2 for D (6 bases). From germline, CDR1 is SGHTA and CDR2 FQGNSA. V was pared by 4 bases and J by 7 bases, with 20 bases between. The CDR3 consists of 16 residues. Here the CDR3 DNA reads TGTGCCAGCAGCTCGCACCTAGCGTCCCTTTTTAATGAGCAGTTCTTC. Residues: CASSSHLASLFNEQFF.

This clonotype has a count of ten or more. The CDR3 DNA reads TGCAGCGTTGCCCCATTGGGGGATTATAGTGGCTACACCTTC. Amino acids: CSVAPLGDYSGYTF. The gene calls are TRBV29-1 and TRBJ1-2; D is possibly TRBD1 (5 bases). The germline V gene has CDR1 SQVTM and CDR2 ANQGSEA. The CDR3 is 14 amino acids. Trimming left V 4 bases short and J 7 bases short, with 19 bases between.

About this clonotype: A much larger clone lies one base from this, so it may be a read error. The chain recombines TRBV5-1 with TRBJ2-5, with D possibly matching TRBD1 (5 bases). The CDR3 consists of 14 residues. Per germline, CDR1 SGHRS and CDR2 YFSETQ. CDR3 DNA: TGCGCCAGCAGCTCCCCGACAGTGTCGGAGACCCAGTGCTTC. Its protein product is CASSSPTVSETQCF. The entire variable domain, with the rest obtained from reference TRBV5-1 and TRBJ2-5, is as follows: KAGVTQTPRYLIKTRGQQVTLSCSPISGHRSVSWYQQTPGQGLQFLFEYFSETQRNKGNFPGRFSGRQFSNSRSEMNVSTLELGDSALYLCASSSPTVSETQCFGPGTRLLVL.

This chain links TRBV5-4 with TRBJ2-7; D gene ambiguous. V lost 2 bases to trimming and J lost 0 bases, with 9 bases between them. Germline lookup yields CDR1 SGHNT and CDR2 YYREEE (reference sequence). CDR3 length: 14 amino acids. DNA of the CDR3: TGTGCCAGCAGCTTTCTGGGATCCTCCTACGAGCAGTACTTC. Translation: CASSFLGSSYEQYF.

This clonotype has a count of ten or more. V is TRBV11-3 and J is TRBJ1-2, with D hard to call. Trimming pared 5 bases from V and 4 bases from J, leaving 23 bases between. CDR1 and CDR2 (germline): SGHNT, YENEEA. CDR3 length equals 17 residues. CDR3 residues: CASSGRRDLGKTYGYTF. The CDR3 nucleotides read TGTGCCAGCAGCGGGCGGCGCGATCTCGGAAAGACCTATGGCTACACCTTC.

This clonotype has at least ten counts. The rearrangement uses TRBV5-1 and TRBJ1-1; no clear D gene. This CDR3 has 14 amino acids. Trimming left V 4 bases short and J 4 bases short, with 14 bases between. Germline V gene lookup returns CDR1 SGHRS and CDR2 YFSETQ. CDR3 DNA sequence: TGCGCCAGCAGCATCGGACGGGGAGGCACTGAAGCTTTCTTT. It codes for CASSIGRGGTEAFF.

This clonotype was seen ten or more times. The rearrangement links TRBV7-9 to TRBJ1-2; D gene uncertain. Germline assignment: CDR1 SEHNR and CDR2 FQNEAQ (reference sequence). This CDR3 spans 17 amino acids. V shed 3 bases and J shed 4 bases, with 21 bases lying between them. The CDR3 loop reads CASSLPGYHGKTYGYTF. The CDR3 bases are TGTGCCAGCAGCTTGCCGGGATACCATGGAAAGACCTATGGCTACACCTTC.

This clonotype occurred many times. The chain uses TRBV20-1 and TRBJ1-2; unclear D gene. The V gene lost 5 bases and the J gene lost 4 bases, with 23 bases spanning the gap. The CDR3 has 16 residues. Germline assignment: CDR1 DFQATT and CDR2 SNEGSKA (reference sequence). The CDR3: CSAWYELFRKTYGYTF. Here the CDR3 DNA reads TGCAGTGCTTGGTATGAGCTGTTTCGAAAGACCTATGGCTACACCTTC.

This clonotype showed up many times. This sequence joins TRBV3-1 and TRBJ1-1, with D hard to call. Per the germline V gene, CDR1 is LGHDT and CDR2 is YNNKEL (reference sequence). Trimming took off 4 bases at V and 4 bases at J, with 22 bases between the two ends. CDR3 size: 17 residues. CDR3 residues: CASSLMAPISIRTEAFF. Written as DNA, the CDR3 is TGTGCCAGCAGCCTAATGGCTCCCATTTCAATTCGCACTGAAGCTTTCTTT.

This clonotype was counted at least ten times. The chain recombines TRBV28 with TRBJ2-7; 7 bases align to TRBD1. J lost 6 bases, V lost 5 bases, and 7 bases had no gene match. Germline V gene sequence: CDR1 MDHEN, CDR2 SYDVKM. CDR3 length: 13 residues. CDR3 protein: CASSNGQAAEQYF. The CDR3 nucleotides read TGTGCCAGCAGTAACGGACAGGCGGCCGAGCAGTACTTC.

This clonotype has a handful of counts. The chain recombines TRBV6-6 with TRBJ2-5; a possible D gene is TRBD2 (5 bases). The CDR3 extends over 12 amino acids. CDR1 and CDR2 (germline): MNHNY, SVGAGI (reference sequence). V lost 7 bases, J lost 3 bases, and 9 bases lay in between. The CDR3 bases are TGTGCCAGCAAAAGAGCGGAAGAGACCCAGTACTTC. Protein sequence: CASKRAEETQYF.

A note on this clonotype: This may stem from a read error, because a much larger clone lies one nucleotide away. The chain has TRBV20-1 and TRBJ2-3; no clear D gene. Germline lookup yields CDR1 DFQATT and CDR2 SNEGSKA (reference sequence). The V end lost 8 bases, the J end lost 2 bases, and 17 bases lay between the germline ends. The CDR3 has 14 amino acids. CDR3 nucleotide sequence: TGCAGTCCCCGGGCAGGCCCCACCACAGATACGCAGTATTTT. Protein product: CSPRAGPTTDTQYF.

Concerning this clonotype: A much larger clone lies one base from this, so it may be a read error. The V and J genes are TRBV11-1 and TRBJ2-7; D gene uncertain. The DNA end lines up better with TRBJ1-2; the J call may be wrong. Germline CDR1 and CDR2: SGHAT and FQDESV (reference sequence). The CDR3 covers 17 residues. CDR3 DNA: TGTGCCAGCAGCAGAATGTCTAAGGCTGGAAAGACCTATGGCTACACCTTC. This sequence encodes CASSRMSKAGKTYGYTF.

The table lists this clonotype with many counts. The gene calls are TRBV5-4 and TRBJ2-7; D may be TRBD2 (5 bases). This CDR3 comprises 15 residues. Germline assignment: CDR1 SGHNT and CDR2 YYREEE (reference sequence). V gave up 2 bases and J gave up 3 bases, with 15 bases separating them. The CDR3 region is CASSLNGRVLYEQYF. The CDR3 DNA reads TGTGCCAGCAGCTTAAACGGGCGGGTGCTCTACGAGCAGTACTTC.

The table lists this clonotype with a few counts. The CDR3 nucleotides read TGTGCCAGTAGTATGGGTGGCCAGCTGGGATCACCCCTCCACTTT. This sequence encodes CASSMGGQLGSPLHF. This rearrangement joins TRBV19 to TRBJ1-6; D is uncertain. Germline V gene lookup returns CDR1 LNHDA and CDR2 SQIVND (reference sequence). Trimming pared 3 bases from V and 10 bases from J, leaving 16 bases between. The CDR3 has 15 residues.